This T cell receptor beta chain was documented in a study of T cells in Graves' hyperthyroidism and ophthalmopathy. Looking at the study overall: Blood was drawn when the patient was first diagnosed and still untreated.

RNA transcripts were the template for amplifying TCR beta CDR3 regions. HTBI primers drove first-round RT-PCR of the TCR CDR3. In TCRdb, the multiplex PCR reads were re-called with MiXCR into one record per CDR3 protein. Among around 530,000 distinct CDR3 sequences listed, 17% were seen once. Findings of the study overall: Blood shared most expanded thyroid clonotypes above 0.001. A 13 V-J signature model discriminated ophthalmopathy versus stable hyperthyroidism.

V was clipped by 7 bases and J by 1 base, with 13 bases between them. This CDR3 region has 14 residues. Per the germline V gene, CDR1 is MNHNS and CDR2 is SASEGT. Based on clinical symptoms, serum thyroxine and TRAb, thyroid ultrasound and orbital computed tomography, diagnoses were reached. This clonotype was recorded at least ten times. What it binds is not known. This rearrangement joins TRBV6-1 to TRBJ1-1; D is uncertain. Sequenced input: blood. The source is a woman aged 18-29 years with Graves' ophthalmopathy. CDR3 region: CASTNRAANTEAFF. The CDR3 DNA sequence: TGTGCCAGCACCAACCGGGCGGCGAACACTGAAGCTTTCTTT.